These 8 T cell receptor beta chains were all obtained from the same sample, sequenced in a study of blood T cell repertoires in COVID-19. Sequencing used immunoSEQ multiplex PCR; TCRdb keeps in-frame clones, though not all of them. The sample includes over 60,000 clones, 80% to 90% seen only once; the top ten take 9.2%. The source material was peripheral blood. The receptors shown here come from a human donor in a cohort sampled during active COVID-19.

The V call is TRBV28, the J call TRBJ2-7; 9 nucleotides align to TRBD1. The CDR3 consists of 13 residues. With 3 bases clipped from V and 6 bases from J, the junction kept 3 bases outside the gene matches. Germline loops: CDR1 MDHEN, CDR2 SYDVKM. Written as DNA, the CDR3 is TGTGCCAGCAGTTTCGGACAGGGGCGCGAGCAGTACTTC. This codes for CASSFGQGREQYF. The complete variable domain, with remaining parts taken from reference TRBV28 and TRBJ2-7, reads DVKVTQSSRYLVKRTGEKVFLECVQDMDHENMFWYRQDPGLGLRLIYFSYDVKMKEKGDIPEGYSVSREKKERFSLILESASTNQTSMYLCASSFGQGREQYFGPGTRLTVT.

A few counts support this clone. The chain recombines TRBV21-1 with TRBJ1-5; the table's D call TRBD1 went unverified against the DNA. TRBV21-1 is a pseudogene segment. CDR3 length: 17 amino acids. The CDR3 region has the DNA TGTGCCAGCGTCAATCTTTTCCTCAGAAATAGCAATCAGCCCCAGCATTTT. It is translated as CASVNLFLRNSNQPQHF.

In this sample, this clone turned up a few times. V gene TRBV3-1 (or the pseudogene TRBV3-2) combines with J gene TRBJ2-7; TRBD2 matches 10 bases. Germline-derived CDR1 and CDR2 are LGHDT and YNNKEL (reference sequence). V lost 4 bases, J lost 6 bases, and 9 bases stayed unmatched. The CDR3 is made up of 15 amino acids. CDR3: CASSRSSGRAGEQYF. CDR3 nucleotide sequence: TGTGCCAGCAGCCGATCTAGCGGGAGAGCAGGCGAGCAGTACTTC.

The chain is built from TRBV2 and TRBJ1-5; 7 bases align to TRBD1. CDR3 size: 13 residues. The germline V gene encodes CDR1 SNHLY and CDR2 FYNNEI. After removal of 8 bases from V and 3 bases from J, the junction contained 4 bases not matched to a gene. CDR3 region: CASGTEDNQPQHF. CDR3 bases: TGTGCCAGCGGGACAGAGGACAATCAGCCCCAGCATTTT.

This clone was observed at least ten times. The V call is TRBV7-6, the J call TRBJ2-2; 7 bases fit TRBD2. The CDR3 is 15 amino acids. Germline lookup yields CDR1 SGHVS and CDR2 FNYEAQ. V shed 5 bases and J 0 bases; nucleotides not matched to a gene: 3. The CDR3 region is CASSLGLANTGELFF. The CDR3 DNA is TGTGCCAGCAGCCTAGGACTAGCGAACACCGGGGAGCTGTTTTTT.

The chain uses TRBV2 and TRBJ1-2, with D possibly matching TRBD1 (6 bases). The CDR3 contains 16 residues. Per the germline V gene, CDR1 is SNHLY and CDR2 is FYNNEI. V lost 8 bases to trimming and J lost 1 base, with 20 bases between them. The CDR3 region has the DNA TGTGCCAGCCCCCCAAAAGGGGGACCGGATAACTATGGCTACACCTTC. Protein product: CASPPKGGPDNYGYTF.

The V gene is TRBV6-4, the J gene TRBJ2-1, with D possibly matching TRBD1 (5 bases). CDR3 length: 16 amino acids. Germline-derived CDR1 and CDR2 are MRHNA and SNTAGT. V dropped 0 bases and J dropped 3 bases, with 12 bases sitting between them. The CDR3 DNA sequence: TGTGCCAGCAGTGACTCTCCAGGGTCTAACTACAATGAGCAGTTCTTC. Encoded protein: CASSDSPGSNYNEQFF.

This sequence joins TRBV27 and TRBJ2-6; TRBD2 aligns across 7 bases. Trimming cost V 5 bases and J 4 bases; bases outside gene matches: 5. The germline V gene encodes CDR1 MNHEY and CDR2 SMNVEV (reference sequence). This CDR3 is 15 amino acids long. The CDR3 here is CASSSGVGGANVLTF. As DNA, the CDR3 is TGTGCCAGCAGTAGCGGGGTCGGGGGGGCCAACGTCCTGACTTTC.